This TCR beta chain was sequenced for a study of cytomegalovirus exposure and HLA in healthy donors. Study context: From about 179 million T cells, an earlier analysis saw roughly 100 million unique TCR beta sequences. Study-wide points: Under in vitro conditions, three CMV-associated chains were confirmed as specific for CMV antigens. TCR beta V segments were, for the most part, productive about 87% or about 30% of the time in an earlier analysis.

The primer mix had 60 Vbeta and 13 Jbeta primers. Original handling: Per a later analysis, the number of unique TCR beta chains was about 80 million, of which around 9.9 million were shared. Repertoires were generated with immunoSEQ multiplex PCR, while TCRdb's copy carries only in-frame clones and drops some. The V and J calls and the clone size are those of that table, but D and trimming were determined from the DNA. The table lists about 140,000 clones. On this clone itself: Its antigen remains unknown.

The CDR3 loop spans 13 amino acids. V was pared by 1 base and J by 8 bases, with 12 bases between. Germline CDR1 SQVTM, CDR2 ANQGSEA. The source of this sequence is a male donor in good health and CMV-seronegative. This chain joins TRBV29-1 and TRBJ2-1; no clear D. The sequencing input was PBMCs. The CDR3 sequence is CSVEGILSDEQFF. The CDR3 nucleotides are TGCAGCGTTGAAGGGATTCTGAGCGATGAGCAGTTCTTC.